This is a list of T cell receptor beta chains from one sample in a study of T cell responses to AZD1222 COVID-19 vaccine. Data came from immunoSEQ multiplex PCR; TCRdb stores just in-frame clones and leaves some out. The profile shows about 140,000 clones, 65% to 90% of them singletons. The specimen comprised peripheral blood, sampled 28 days after the second dose of the MenACWY control vaccine. The receptors originated from an adult who received the MenACWY meningococcal vaccine as a control. Both conserved end residues are part of each CDR3. D genes are given only for firm matches. Where a row states a size, it is once, few, many or the class of an expanded clone; other rows omit it.

TRBD1,.,TRBJ1-1,TRBV10-3,CASKDRGIEAFF,TGTGCCTCGAAGGACAGGGGAATTGAAGCTTTCTTT
.,.,TRBJ2-3,TRBV6-2/TRBV6-3,CASSSLSDTQYF,TGTGCCAGCAGTTCCCTCTCAGATACGCAGTATTTT
.,.,TRBJ1-2,TRBV3-1/TRBV3-2,CASSQVSRVLGYGYTF,TGTGCCAGCAGCCAAGTTAGCAGGGTACTGGGGTATGGCTACACCTTC
.,.,TRBJ1-2,TRBV4-1,CASSQVASSYGYTF,TGCGCCAGCAGCCAAGTAGCCAGTTCCTATGGCTACACCTTC
.,.,TRBJ1-3,TRBV3-1/TRBV3-2,CASSPQGRGNTIYF,TGTGCCAGCAGCCCCCAGGGTCGGGGAAACACCATATATTTT
.,.,TRBJ2-7,TRBV11-2,CASSLGTPGEQYF,TGTGCCAGCAGCTTGGGGACCCCGGGCGAGCAGTACTTC
TRBD1,.,TRBJ2-7,TRBV30,CAWTAGGPYEQYF,TGTGCCTGGACGGCAGGGGGTCCGTACGAGCAGTACTTC
.,.,TRBJ1-1,TRBV6-1,CASSDGSAGRTEAFF,TGTGCCAGCAGTGATGGGTCGGCAGGGCGGACTGAAGCTTTCTTT
.,.,TRBJ2-5,TRBV15,CATSVQGTSETQYF,TGTGCCACCAGTGTCCAGGGCACTTCGGAGACCCAGTACTTC
.,.,TRBJ2-7,TRBV6-4,CASSEGAVQYF,TGTGCCAGCAGTGAGGGAGCTGTGCAGTACTTC
TRBD1,once,TRBJ1-5,TRBV10-3,CAIREDRASNQPQHF,TGTGCCATCAGAGAGGACAGGGCGTCCAATCAGCCCCAGCATTTT
.,.,TRBJ2-7,TRBV5-6,CASSFQGPYEQYF,TGTGCCAGCAGCTTCCAGGGGCCCTACGAGCAGTACTTC
.,.,TRBJ1-2,TRBV6-5,CASSYSVVQDGYTF,TGTGCCAGCAGTTACTCGGTGGTACAGGATGGCTACACCTTC
.,.,TRBJ1-2,TRBV29-1,CSVARDNGYTF,TGCAGCGTTGCAAGGGATAATGGCTACACCTTC
TRBD1,.,TRBJ2-6,TRBV3-1/TRBV3-2,CASSQVFTGGGGANVLTF,TGTGCCAGCAGCCAAGTCTTTACAGGGGGCGGTGGGGCCAACGTCCTGACTTTC
TRBD1,.,TRBJ1-1,TRBV5-1,CASSWGDRDFTEAFF,TGCGCCAGCAGCTGGGGGGACAGGGATTTTACTGAAGCTTTCTTT
TRBD1,.,TRBJ2-3,TRBV5-4,CASSSKTGGSTDTQYF,TGTGCCAGCAGCTCCAAAACAGGGGGCAGCACAGATACGCAGTATTTT
TRBD1,.,TRBJ1-5,TRBV7-2,CASSVPGTVNQPQHF,TGTGCCAGCAGCGTCCCCGGGACAGTCAATCAGCCCCAGCATTTT
.,.,TRBJ1-5,TRBV7-8,CASSLVGTANQPQHF,TGTGCCAGCAGCTTAGTAGGTACAGCCAATCAGCCCCAGCATTTT
TRBD1,.,TRBJ1-1,TRBV11-2,CASSSQGAGAEAFF,TGTGCCAGCAGCTCTCAGGGGGCGGGGGCTGAAGCTTTCTTT
.,few,TRBJ1-3,TRBV5-1,CASSLWAGGGNTIYF,TGCGCCAGCAGCTTGTGGGCAGGCGGTGGAAACACCATATATTTT
.,.,TRBJ1-1,TRBV27,CASSYRGLITEAFF,TGTGCCAGCAGTTATCGAGGACTGATCACTGAAGCTTTCTTT
.,.,TRBJ1-1,TRBV30,CAWTGQMNTEAFF,TGTGCCTGGACCGGACAGATGAACACTGAAGCTTTCTTT
.,.,TRBJ2-5,TRBV20-1,CSARVGETQYF,TGCAGTGCTAGAGTAGGGGAGACCCAGTACTTC
.,once,TRBJ2-1,TRBV5-1,CASSFLLGSDEQFF,TGCGCCAGCAGCTTTTTGCTGGGGAGCGATGAGCAGTTCTTC
.,few,TRBJ1-1,TRBV5-1,CASRALLNSGNTEAFF,TGCGCCAGCAGGGCTTTGTTAAACTCGGGGAACACTGAAGCTTTCTTT
TRBD2,.,TRBJ2-7,TRBV9,CASSATPSGRGSGEQYF,TGTGCCAGCAGCGCAACACCTAGCGGGAGGGGGTCCGGCGAGCAGTACTTC
TRBD1,.,TRBJ1-2,TRBV4-2,CASSQSQGALGYGYTF,TGTGCCAGCAGCCAATCTCAGGGGGCGCTCGGCTATGGCTACACCTTC
TRBD1,.,TRBJ2-7,TRBV7-9,CASSFRDSHYEQYF,TGTGCCAGCAGCTTCCGGGACAGCCACTACGAGCAGTACTTC
TRBD1,.,TRBJ1-4,TRBV30,CAWLRQGNEKLFF,TGTGCCTGGCTGAGACAGGGGAATGAAAAACTGTTTTTT
.,.,TRBJ2-3,TRBV5-4,CASSPRTGRTDTQYF,TGTGCCAGCAGTCCTCGAACAGGACGCACAGATACGCAGTATTTT
.,few,TRBJ1-1,TRBV7-9,CASSAQGPGNTEAFF,TGTGCCAGCAGCGCGCAGGGGCCAGGGAACACTGAAGCTTTCTTT
.,.,TRBJ1-4,TRBV28,CASSPLGGTDEKLFF,TGTGCCAGCAGTCCCTTGGGAGGGACCGATGAAAAACTGTTTTTT
.,few,TRBJ1-3,TRBV7-2,CASSLDGATSSGNTIYF,TGTGCCAGCAGCTTAGACGGGGCTACAAGCTCTGGAAACACCATATATTTT
.,.,TRBJ2-3,TRBV1,CTSSQAPKRGGLGDTQYF,TGCACCAGCAGCCAAGCCCCCAAGCGGGGGGGCCTGGGCGATACGCAGTATTTT
.,.,TRBJ1-5,TRBV10-2,CASSLNGNQPQHF,TGCGCCAGCAGTCTAAACGGCAATCAGCCCCAGCATTTT
.,.,TRBJ1-1,TRBV25-1,CASSENVRLGTEAFF,TGTGCCAGCAGTGAGAACGTCCGATTGGGCACTGAAGCTTTCTTT
TRBD2,once,TRBJ2-5,TRBV7-8,CASSLGVAGDLRETQYF,TGTGCCAGCAGCTTAGGAGTAGCGGGGGACCTCAGGGAGACCCAGTACTTC
TRBD1,.,TRBJ1-4,TRBV4-2,CASSQDPGGEKLFF,TGTGCCAGCAGCCAAGATCCAGGGGGCGAAAAACTGTTTTTT
TRBD1,.,TRBJ2-7,TRBV5-6,CASSFGTGGASTYEQYF,TGTGCCAGCAGCTTCGGGACAGGGGGCGCGTCAACATACGAGCAGTACTTC
TRBD1,.,TRBJ1-1,TRBV5-1,CASRIQGEAEAFF,TGCGCCAGCAGAATCCAGGGGGAAGCTGAAGCTTTCTTT
.,.,TRBJ2-7,TRBV5-1,CASSSGPTRGSYEQYF,TGCGCCAGCAGCTCGGGACCTACGAGGGGATCCTACGAGCAGTACTTC
.,.,TRBJ2-3,TRBV7-2,CASSLADTQYF,TGTGCCAGCAGCTTGGCAGATACGCAGTATTTT
.,.,TRBJ1-3,TRBV28,CASSPPRRVSGNTIYF,TGTGCCAGCAGTCCCCCCCGCCGGGTCTCTGGAAACACCATATATTTT
.,.,TRBJ1-6,TRBV27,CASSLLALYNSPLHF,TGTGCCAGCAGTTTATTGGCTTTGTATAATTCACCCCTCCACTTT
.,.,TRBJ1-5,TRBV6-5,CASSPTLPLPPQHF,TGTGCCAGCAGCCCGACGTTGCCTCTCCCGCCCCAGCATTTT